This T cell receptor (beta chain) stems from a study of blood T cells in healthy people across ages. The use of a sample-barcoded 5' primer and a J-beta primer mix characterized a second PCR of about 7 to 12 cycles. Via MiXCR, TCRdb re-called the 5' RACE reads, giving one row per CDR3 protein. Here the sample spans 1.5 million to 2 million distinct CDR3 sequences, roughly 27% being singletons. The V end was cut by 3 bases, the J end by 4 bases, with 12 bases between. The CDR3 sequence is 14 residues long. Germline V gene lookup returns CDR1 SGDLS and CDR2 YYNGEE. The receptor was derived from a woman aged 25 to 39 in good health. Sequencing input: blood. The chain is built from TRBV9 and TRBJ2-3, with D maybe TRBD2 (5 bases). The CDR3 here is CASSGRSFADTQYF. DNA for the CDR3: TGTGCCAGCAGCGGGAGGTCTTTCGCAGATACGCAGTATTTT.